The 19 T cell receptor beta chains below come from one sample, sequenced in a study of OX40 agonist ivuxolimab in advanced cancers. Sequenced by immunoSEQ multiplex PCR; TCRdb stores in-frame clones only, minus some. The sample contains fewer than 50,000 clones, 80% to 90% of which appear only once. The source was CD4+ or CD8+ T cells sorted from blood, collected in a trial of the OX40 agonist ivuxolimab. Receptors were obtained from an adult with an advanced solid tumor such as melanoma, head and neck, liver or kidney cancer.

The V call is TRBV4-1, the J call TRBJ2-1; the D gene is possibly TRBD2 (6 bases). Germline-derived CDR1 and CDR2 are MGHRA and YSYEKL. V lost 4 bases and J lost 3, with 13 bases in between. The CDR3 is 15 residues long. CDR3 sequence reads: CASSPGDSDYNEQFF. CDR3 DNA sequence: TGCGCCAGCAGCCCGGGGGACTCTGACTACAATGAGCAGTTCTTC.

The chain links TRBV6-1 to TRBJ1-6, with D perhaps matching TRBD1 (6 bases). V lost 8 bases to trimming and J lost 6 bases, with 17 bases between them. The CDR3 has 15 residues. Germline CDR1 and CDR2: MNHNS and SASEGT. CDR3 DNA: TGTGCCAGCTCCTCCCGGGGGGCCGCTAATTCACCCCTCCACTTT. Its translation: CASSSRGAANSPLHF.

The gene calls are TRBV29-1 and TRBJ1-1; tentative D call: TRBD1 (5 bases). The CDR3 extends over 13 amino acids. Deletions cut 6 bases from V and 8 bases from J, with 19 bases between. CDR1 is SQVTM, CDR2 ANQGSEA, per germline. The CDR3 sequence: CSVLGDGSLEAFF. The CDR3 bases are TGCAGCGTCCTAGGGGACGGCAGTTTAGAAGCTTTCTTT.

Here the CDR3 reads CASSQSNREVWLFF. DNA for the CDR3: TGCGCCAGCAGTCAATCGAACAGGGAAGTGTGGCTGTTTTTT. The genes are TRBV23-1 and TRBJ1-4; D is perhaps TRBD1 (6 bases). Being an ORF, TRBV23-1 has a function that is uncertain. V was trimmed by 0 bases and J by 14 bases, leaving 16 bases between them. The length of the CDR3 is 14 residues.

The chain couples TRBV12-5 to TRBJ2-3; 11 bases map to TRBD1. The junction had 1 base not matched to a gene; V was cut back by 1 base and J by 4 bases. The CDR3 contains 15 residues. Germline V lookup: CDR1 LGHNT, CDR2 FRNRAP. The CDR3: CASGLGDRGADTQYF. The CDR3 DNA follows: TGTGCTAGTGGTTTGGGGGACAGGGGGGCAGATACGCAGTATTTT.

This chain connects TRBV18 to TRBJ2-1; 8 bases map to TRBD2. The CDR3 totals 16 residues. The V segment lost 1 base and the J segment 2 bases; nucleotides outside the gene matches: 4. The germline V gene encodes CDR1 KGHSH and CDR2 LQKENI. CDR3 region: CASSPRAGETYNEQFF. The CDR3 DNA follows: TGTGCCAGCTCACCACGAGCGGGGGAAACCTACAATGAGCAGTTCTTC. Using reference TRBV18 and TRBJ2-1 for the parts outside the CDR3, the full variable domain is NAGVMQNPRHLVRRRGQEARLRCSPMKGHSHVYWYRQLPEEGLKFMVYLQKENIIDESGMPKERFSAEFPKEGPSILRIQQVVRGDSAAYFCASSPRAGETYNEQFFGPGTRLTVL.

The table lists this clone with a count of one. This chain uses TRBV25-1 with TRBJ2-5; TRBD1 might be the D (5 bases). Germline CDR1 is MGHDK and CDR2 is SYGVNS. The CDR3 contains 15 residues. V was shortened by 3 bases and J by 6 bases, with 17 bases between the two germline ends. CDR3 nucleotides: TGTGCCAGCAGTGATTCCAGGGTAGCACAAAAGACCCAGTACTTC. Translating gives CASSDSRVAQKTQYF.

The V call is TRBV9, the J call TRBJ1-4; unclear D gene. Germline loops: CDR1 SGDLS, CDR2 YYNGEE. This CDR3 region has 14 residues. The germline V and J ends were trimmed by 0 bases and 7 bases, with 10 bases remaining between them. The CDR3 DNA sequence: TGTGCCAGCAGCGTAGGGTCAAATAGTGAAAAACTGTTTTTT. Translation: CASSVGSNSEKLFF.

The V call is TRBV29-1, the J call TRBJ2-7; 11 nucleotides line up with TRBD2. Germline V gene sequence: CDR1 SQVTM, CDR2 ANQGSEA. This CDR3 comprises 16 residues. V lost 7 bases, J lost 7 bases, and 18 bases stayed unmatched. DNA of the CDR3: TGCAGCGCTGCCGGGCTAGCGGGGGGCCGGAGATGGGAGCAGTACTTC. This encodes CSAAGLAGGRRWEQYF.

The V call is TRBV29-1, the J call TRBJ2-7, with D maybe TRBD2 (5 bases). The CDR3 covers 13 residues. Germline values: CDR1 SQVTM, CDR2 ANQGSEA. Trimming removed 5 bases at V and 7 bases at J, with 18 bases between. CDR3 bases: TGCAGCGTTAGCGGTCGGAATAGAGTAGAGCAGTACTTC. Translation: CSVSGRNRVEQYF.

The V gene is TRBV29-1, the J gene TRBJ2-7; D is perhaps TRBD1 (6 bases). The CDR3 contains 12 residues. The V gene lost 2 bases and the J gene lost 5 bases, with 10 bases spanning the gap. In germline, CDR1 is SQVTM, CDR2 ANQGSEA. The CDR3 loop is CSVEQGKDEQYF. The CDR3 DNA sequence: TGCAGCGTTGAACAGGGGAAGGACGAGCAGTACTTC.

The rearrangement joins TRBV2 to TRBJ1-2, with D possibly being TRBD1 (5 bases). The CDR3 covers 12 residues. CDR1 and CDR2 from the germline V gene are SNHLY and FYNNEI. V was clipped by 3 bases and J by 8 bases, with 10 bases between them. CDR3 loop: CASSEWGRGYTF. CDR3 DNA: TGTGCCAGCAGTGAGTGGGGACGGGGCTACACCTTC. The entire variable domain, with the rest obtained from reference TRBV2 and TRBJ1-2, is as follows: EPEVTQTPSHQVTQMGQEVILRCVPISNHLYFYWYRQILGQKVEFLVSFYNNEISEKSEIFDDQFSVERPDGSNFTLKIRSTKLEDSAMYFCASSEWGRGYTFGSGTRLTVV.

The gene calls are TRBV28 and TRBJ2-7; possible D gene TRBD1, 5 bases. The germline V gene has CDR1 MDHEN and CDR2 SYDVKM. The V and J ends lost 5 bases and 4 bases respectively, with 15 bases between them. The CDR3 is 14 amino acids. CDR3 protein: CASSPEGVGYEQYF. CDR3 sequence (DNA): TGTGCCAGCAGTCCGGAAGGGGTCGGATACGAGCAGTACTTC. Full variable domain (remainder filled in from reference TRBV28 and TRBJ2-7): DVKVTQSSRYLVKRTGEKVFLECVQDMDHENMFWYRQDPGLGLRLIYFSYDVKMKEKGDIPEGYSVSREKKERFSLILESASTNQTSMYLCASSPEGVGYEQYFGPGTRLTVT.

V is TRBV5-1 and J is TRBJ1-3; D not certain. V shed 7 bases and J shed 0 bases, with 5 bases lying between them. Germline V gene data show CDR1 as SGHRS and CDR2 as YFSETQ. The CDR3 is 12 residues long. CDR3 sequence reads: CASSNSGNTIYF. CDR3 coding DNA: TGCGCCAGCTCAAACTCTGGAAACACCATATATTTT.

The V call is TRBV19, the J call TRBJ2-7, with D hard to call. The V end lost 8 bases, the J end lost 2 bases, and 16 bases lay between the germline ends. Germline V gives CDR1 LNHDA, CDR2 SQIVND (reference sequence). The CDR3 extends over 14 amino acids. The CDR3 loop is CASHDTRNTYEQYF. Here the CDR3 DNA reads TGTGCCAGTCATGACACCAGAAACACCTACGAGCAGTACTTC.

The genes are TRBV6-1 and TRBJ2-7, with D possibly being TRBD1 or TRBD2 (5 bases each). CDR1 is MNHNS and CDR2 is SASEGT in the germline V gene. The CDR3 consists of 12 residues. The V end lost 4 bases, the J end lost 5 bases, and 9 bases lay between the germline ends. The CDR3 DNA follows: TGTGCCAGCAGTGTCTTGGGGGACGAGCAGTACTTC. Translation gives CASSVLGDEQYF.

V gene TRBV5-1 combines with J gene TRBJ2-1; D remains ambiguous. Germline CDR1 SGHRS, CDR2 YFSETQ. This CDR3 is 13 amino acids long. V was pared by 0 bases and J by 3 bases, with 4 bases between. CDR3 residues: CASSLGDYNEQFF. The CDR3 coding sequence is TGCGCCAGCAGCTTGGGTGACTACAATGAGCAGTTCTTC.

In its sample, this clone was seen once. This chain joins TRBV4-3 and TRBJ1-2; D might be TRBD1 (5 bases). Germline assignment: CDR1 LGHNA and CDR2 YSLEER. V was shortened by 3 bases and J by 3 bases, with 11 bases between the two germline ends. The CDR3 totals 14 residues. CDR3 in DNA: TGCGCCAGCAGCCATCCTCAGGGAGACTATGGCTACACCTTC. Amino acids: CASSHPQGDYGYTF.

The chain carries TRBV10-3 and TRBJ2-2; 10 bases match TRBD2. This CDR3 has 17 amino acids. Trimming at V came to 10 bases and at J to 1 base, leaving 12 bases not matched to a gene. CDR1 is ENHRY and CDR2 is SYGVKD in the germline V gene. The CDR3 DNA is TGTGCCACCAAACCAGGGACTAGCGAACGGAACACCGGGGAGCTGTTTTTT. Its protein product is CATKPGTSERNTGELFF.